What follows are 30 T cell receptor beta chains derived from one specimen sequenced in a study of molecular identifiers for immune sequencing clone quantification. TCRdb recomputed calls from the PCR reads with MiXCR, one row per CDR3 protein. Of more than 450,000 distinct CDR3 sequences detected, around 21% appear once; the ten largest clones hold around 0.86%. Sample: naive CD8+ T cells from blood, with Jurkat cell RNA spiked in. Subset denoted: FACS-sorted CD8+CD4-CCR7+CD45RA+ naive T cells. The receptors come from a human donor in good health. Some libraries in this study had Jurkat cell RNA spiked in.

This clonotype has more than one count but fewer than ten. The chain combines TRBV2 with TRBJ2-3, with 12 bases lining up with TRBD2. This CDR3 is 17 amino acids long. Per the germline V gene, CDR1 is SNHLY and CDR2 is FYNNEI. The ends lost 2 bases at V and 6 bases at J; junction bases unmatched: 9. CDR3: CASSESRLAGGLDTQYF. Here the CDR3 DNA reads TGTGCCAGCAGTGAAAGCCGTCTAGCGGGGGGGCTTGATACGCAGTATTTT.

This clonotype was seen more than once but under ten times. J is TRBJ2-1 and V is TRBV4-3; TRBD2 matches at 9 bases. V dropped 4 bases and J dropped 7; count of bases not matched to a gene: 11. Germline CDR1 reads LGHNA; CDR2 reads YSLEER. The CDR3 runs to 16 residues. The CDR3, as DNA: TGCGCCAGCAGCCGTATTCTCGCGGGGGGGCCGAATGAGCAGTTCTTC. Translating gives CASSRILAGGPNEQFF.

This clonotype was seen a few times. This chain links TRBV12-3 or TRBV12-4 with TRBJ2-1, with a possible D match to TRBD1 (6 bases). This CDR3 is built from 16 residues. The V gene lost 6 bases and the J gene lost 0 bases, with 15 bases spanning the gap. The CDR3 sequence: CASSVRGGSSYNEQFF. The CDR3 region has the DNA TGTGCCAGCAGCGTCAGGGGTGGAAGCTCCTACAATGAGCAGTTCTTC.

V usage is TRBV4-3 and J usage is TRBJ2-3; possible D gene TRBD2, 6 bases. Per the germline V gene, CDR1 is LGHNA and CDR2 is YSLEER. The CDR3 runs 14 residues. The V end was cut by 1 base, the J end by 4 bases, with 9 bases between. The CDR3 is CASSQVGEADTQYF. The CDR3 region has the DNA TGCGCCAGCAGCCAAGTGGGGGAGGCAGATACGCAGTATTTT.

This clonotype has ten or more counts. For the CDR3, the DNA is TGTGCCAGCAGTGGACCACAGCAGGTGAACACTGAAGCTTTCTTT. Protein: CASSGPQQVNTEAFF. The genes are TRBV6-6 and TRBJ1-1; D uncertain. The CDR3 is 15 amino acids. Germline V gives CDR1 MNHNY, CDR2 SVGAGI (reference sequence). Deletions cut 5 bases from V and 0 bases from J, with 13 bases between.

Many counts were recorded for this clonotype. The chain links TRBV4-1 to TRBJ1-1; D remains ambiguous. Trimming cost V 6 bases and J 3 bases, with 14 bases left between them. The CDR3 sequence is 14 residues long. Looked up from germline, CDR1 is MGHRA and CDR2 is YSYEKL. DNA for the CDR3: TGCGCCAGCAGTTCTGACCCTATGGACACTGAAGCTTTCTTT. Translating it yields CASSSDPMDTEAFF.

This clonotype has a handful of counts. The gene calls are TRBV6-2 or TRBV6-3 and TRBJ1-2; no firm D call. The CDR3 runs to 11 residues. Germline CDR1 is MNHEY and CDR2 is SVGEGT. The V end lost 4 bases, the J end lost 8 bases, and 8 bases lay between the germline ends. The CDR3 nucleotides are TGTGCCAGCAGTTGGGTGAGCGGCTACACCTTC. This encodes CASSWVSGYTF.

This clonotype occurred a few times. The chain uses TRBV3-1 and TRBJ2-3; TRBD2 matches at 11 bases. The CDR3 consists of 18 residues. From germline, CDR1 is LGHDT and CDR2 YNNKEL (reference sequence). Trimming at V came to 3 bases and at J to 0 bases, leaving 8 bases not matched to a gene. The CDR3 spells CASSQFPSGGYSTDTQYF. The CDR3 DNA reads as TGTGCCAGCAGCCAGTTTCCTAGCGGGGGGTATAGCACAGATACGCAGTATTTT.

V gene TRBV29-1 combines with J gene TRBJ2-4; possibly TRBD1 or TRBD2 for D (5 bases each). This CDR3 spans 16 amino acids. V lost 0 bases, J lost 12 bases, and 24 bases lay in between. Per germline, CDR1 SQVTM and CDR2 ANQGSEA. The CDR3 DNA reads as TGCAGCGTTGAAGACGCTCGGGACGGCGACAAAACCACTCAGTACTTC. It yields the protein CSVEDARDGDKTTQYF.

This clonotype has at least ten counts. The chain combines TRBV5-6 with TRBJ2-7, with D tentatively TRBD1 or TRBD2 (5 bases each). V lost 5 bases and J lost 2, with 14 bases in between. This CDR3 has 14 residues. Germline V gene data show CDR1 as SGHDT and CDR2 as YYEEEE. CDR3 protein: CASRSGTTTYEQYF. CDR3 DNA sequence: TGTGCCAGCAGGTCCGGGACGACAACCTACGAGCAGTACTTC.

A word on this clonotype: A much larger clone differs by one base, so this may be a read error. The V call is TRBV13, the J call TRBJ2-7; 9 bases map to TRBD1. This CDR3 contains 17 residues. The germline V gene encodes CDR1 PRHDT and CDR2 FYEKMQ (reference sequence). As DNA, the CDR3 is TGTGCCAGCAGCTCCGATCCATCGACAGGGGGTGGTTACGAGCAGCACTTC. Translated: CASSSDPSTGGGYEQHF.

In the case of this clonotype: This clone may be a read error of a much larger clone one base away. This chain links TRBV29-1 with TRBJ2-7; D is unclear. Per germline, CDR1 SQVTM and CDR2 ANQGSEA. Trimming took off 3 bases at V and 7 bases at J, with 13 bases between the two ends. CDR3 length: 12 amino acids. The CDR3, as DNA: TGCAGCGTTGAGGACCCGTCCGGGGAGCAGTACTTC. This sequence encodes CSVEDPSGEQYF.

This clonotype was seen more than once but under ten times. This chain uses TRBV19 with TRBJ1-2, with D possibly being TRBD1 (6 bases). CDR3 length: 13 amino acids. Germline V gene sequence: CDR1 LNHDA, CDR2 SQIVND (reference sequence). V lost 5 bases, J lost 7 bases, and 14 bases lay in between. CDR3 DNA sequence: TGTGCCAGTAGTTCATCGTGGGGGCCTGGCTACACCTTC. It specifies CASSSSWGPGYTF.

This clonotype was counted at least ten times. The chain is built from TRBV5-1 and TRBJ1-1; no clear D. This CDR3 has 14 amino acids. Germline CDR1 and CDR2: SGHRS and YFSETQ. Trimming pared 0 bases from V and 4 bases from J, leaving 10 bases between. The CDR3 here is CASSLDISGTEAFF. The DNA of the CDR3 is TGCGCCAGCAGCTTGGATATTAGTGGCACTGAAGCTTTCTTT. Supplemented by reference TRBV5-1 and TRBJ1-1, the full variable domain reads KAGVTQTPRYLIKTRGQQVTLSCSPISGHRSVSWYQQTPGQGLQFLFEYFSETQRNKGNFPGRFSGRQFSNSRSEMNVSTLELGDSALYLCASSLDISGTEAFFGQGTRLTVV.

V and J are TRBV4-3 and TRBJ2-7; perhaps TRBD2 as D (7 bases). Trimming removed 1 base from V and 2 bases from J, with 15 bases in between. CDR1 LGHNA and CDR2 YSLEER come from the germline V gene. This CDR3 comprises 16 residues. CDR3 protein: CASSQAQGGAAYEQYF. CDR3 in DNA: TGCGCCAGCAGCCAAGCACAGGGAGGGGCAGCCTACGAGCAGTACTTC.

Worth noting for this clonotype: This may come from a read error, since a much larger clone is one base off. The J gene is TRBJ2-7, the V gene TRBV25-1, with a possible D match to TRBD2 (6 bases). This CDR3 has 12 residues. Per the germline V gene, CDR1 is MGHDK and CDR2 is SYGVNS. The DNA for the CDR3 is TGTGCCAGCAGTGGACTAGGCTACGAGCGGTACTTC. Protein product: CASSGLGYERYF.

About this clonotype itself: This may come from a read error, since a much larger clone is one base off. This sequence joins TRBV4-1 and TRBJ2-7; possibly TRBD1 for D (5 bases). Germline lookup yields CDR1 MGHRA and CDR2 YSYEKL. This CDR3 has 15 amino acids. CDR3 DNA: TGCGCCAGCAGCCAAGATCAGGGCAACTACTACGGGCAGTACTTC. This sequence encodes CASSQDQGNYYGQYF.

With respect to this clonotype: A read error may be the cause here, since a much bigger clone is one base away. Here the CDR3 reads CASSIWVDDEKLSF. For the CDR3, the DNA is TGTGCCAGCAGCATTTGGGTAGATGATGAAAAACTGTCTTTT. The V gene is TRBV6-1, the J gene TRBJ1-4; the D is unclear. This CDR3 has 14 amino acids. Germline-derived CDR1 and CDR2 are MNHNS and SASEGT.

The V call is TRBV19, the J call TRBJ2-2; D is perhaps TRBD2 (7 bases). V shed 3 bases and J shed 2 bases, with 16 bases lying between them. This CDR3 spans 17 amino acids. CDR1 and CDR2 (germline): LNHDA, SQIVND (reference sequence). The chain's CDR3 is CASSMSGGGLNTGELFF. In DNA, the CDR3 is TGTGCCAGTAGTATGAGCGGCGGGGGCCTTAACACCGGGGAGCTGTTTTTT.

This clonotype has ten or more counts. V is TRBV27 and J is TRBJ2-7; tentative D call: TRBD2 (5 bases). Looked up from germline, CDR1 is MNHEY and CDR2 is SMNVEV (reference sequence). The V end was cut by 6 bases, the J end by 3 bases, with 12 bases between. The CDR3 sequence is 13 residues long. The CDR3 sequence: CASRAGMLYEQYF. The CDR3 DNA sequence: TGTGCCAGCAGGGCCGGGATGCTCTACGAGCAGTACTTC.

The chain has TRBV11-2 and TRBJ1-2; 10 nucleotides align to TRBD1. V lost 5 bases, J lost 8 bases, and 8 bases stayed unmatched. Per germline, CDR1 SGHAT and CDR2 FQNNGV. The CDR3 sequence is 14 residues long. CDR3 in amino acids: CASSPWTGGRGYTF. CDR3 DNA: TGTGCCAGCAGCCCATGGACAGGGGGTCGCGGCTACACCTTC.

This clonotype was seen at least ten times. The gene calls are TRBV4-3 and TRBJ2-3; 9 positions agree with TRBD2. Germline values: CDR1 LGHNA, CDR2 YSLEER. J was trimmed by 4 bases and V by 0 bases; bases with no gene match: 2. This CDR3 has 15 residues. The CDR3, as DNA: TGCGCCAGCAGCCAAGATGGCGGGGGGGCAGATACGCAGTATTTT. It yields the protein CASSQDGGGADTQYF.

This clonotype was found once. The V call is TRBV30, the J call TRBJ1-2, with 7 bases matching TRBD1. CDR3 length equals 13 residues. Germline V gene sequence: CDR1 GTSNPN, CDR2 SVGIG (reference sequence). The J segment lost 3 bases and the V segment lost 3 bases, leaving 4 bases of the junction unmatched. CDR3 region: CAWSGDSHYGYTF. The CDR3 nucleotides read TGTGCCTGGAGCGGGGACAGTCACTATGGCTACACCTTC.

This clonotype was recorded many times. The rearrangement joins TRBV4-1 to TRBJ2-1, with a possible D match to TRBD1 (6 bases). This CDR3 is built from 14 residues. The V end lost 4 bases, the J end lost 6 bases, and 13 bases lay between the germline ends. Germline V gene lookup returns CDR1 MGHRA and CDR2 YSYEKL. CDR3 region: CASSPRPGVNEQFF. Written as DNA, the CDR3 is TGCGCCAGCAGCCCCCGGCCAGGGGTCAATGAGCAGTTCTTC.

This clonotype was seen only a few times. This chain joins TRBV7-7 and TRBJ2-2; TRBD1 matches at 7 bases. V was clipped by 5 bases and J by 0 bases; unmatched bases: 6. This CDR3 is 16 amino acids long. The germline V gene has CDR1 SSHAT and CDR2 FNYEAQ (reference sequence). As DNA, the CDR3 is TGTGCCAGCAGCCCTACAGGGGTCGCGAACACCGGGGAGCTGTTTTTT. As protein: CASSPTGVANTGELFF.

This clonotype was seen more than once but under ten times. The V and J genes are TRBV7-2 and TRBJ2-7, with 7 positions matching TRBD2. The CDR3 runs to 19 residues. J lost 1 base, V lost 1 base, and 16 bases had no gene match. Germline-derived CDR1 and CDR2 are SGHTA and FQGNSA. The CDR3 nucleotides are TGTGCCAGCAGCTTAGGTATTCTCGGGGAGGGTGTGTTTTCCTACGAGCAGTACTTC. Its protein product is CASSLGILGEGVFSYEQYF.

The chain has TRBV5-6 and TRBJ1-1; 9 bases are a match to TRBD1. The junction had 8 bases not matched to a gene; V was cut back by 2 bases and J by 3 bases. The CDR3 totals 16 residues. From germline, CDR1 is SGHDT and CDR2 YYEEEE. For the CDR3, the DNA is TGTGCCAGCAGCTTAATTACAGGGGGCGCGGACACTGAAGCTTTCTTT. Its protein is CASSLITGGADTEAFF.

This clonotype has more than one count but fewer than ten. The chain has TRBV5-1 and TRBJ1-1; D gene ambiguous. The CDR3 spans 14 residues. Trimming cost V 3 bases and J 1 base, with 10 bases left between them. In germline, CDR1 is SGHRS, CDR2 YFSETQ. CDR3 residues: CASSWAGTNTEAFF. The CDR3 DNA reads as TGCGCCAGCAGCTGGGCAGGCACGAACACTGAAGCTTTCTTT.

The chain is built from TRBV4-1 and TRBJ2-1; D perhaps matches TRBD1 (5 bases). V dropped 0 bases and J dropped 4 bases, with 19 bases sitting between them. The CDR3 is made up of 18 amino acids. CDR1 and CDR2 (germline): MGHRA, YSYEKL. The CDR3 is CASSQDRQGQMGYNEQFF. In nucleotides, the CDR3 is TGCGCCAGCAGCCAAGATCGTCAGGGTCAGATGGGGTACAATGAGCAGTTCTTC.

In its sample, this clonotype was seen many times. The rearrangement uses TRBV2 and TRBJ1-3, with D possibly TRBD1 on 6 matching bases. Trimming removed 3 bases at V and 0 bases at J, with 12 bases between. Germline loops: CDR1 SNHLY, CDR2 FYNNEI. The length of the CDR3 is 16 residues. Written as DNA, the CDR3 is TGTGCCAGCAGTGAGTGGACAGAGAGCTCTGGAAACACCATATATTTT. Translating it yields CASSEWTESSGNTIYF.